The entry that follows covers one T cell receptor (beta chain) sequence. Participant-given clinical history determined each cohort assignment. This sample is drawn from a study of blood T cell repertoires in COVID-19. Study-level information: Sample material is recorded as cDNA or gDNA derived from T cells, B-cell-depleted T cells, or PBMCs.

Only in-frame clones appear in the TCRdb table, and some are missing; sequencing was by immunoSEQ multiplex PCR. The sample includes 250,000 to 300,000 clones, approximately 90% of them seen just once. This CDR3 spans 14 amino acids. The ends were cut back, 4 bases at V and 5 bases at J, with 14 bases in the middle. Germline V gene data show CDR1 as SGHRS and CDR2 as YFSETQ. The sequence was obtained from a man aged 35 to 55 who had recovered from COVID-19. Sequenced: PBMCs or T cells enriched from blood (not recorded which). The chain recombines TRBV5-1 with TRBJ2-3; TRBD2 might be the D (5 bases). The DNA for the CDR3 is TGCGCCAGCAGCCTTCCGGGGAACGTAGATACGCAGTATTTT. Its protein product is CASSLPGNVDTQYF.